Below, 23 T cell receptor beta chains from the same sample are listed, as sequenced in a study of a mutant IDH1 vaccine in newly diagnosed glioma. Time point indicated: week 11, during vaccination. Every vaccine dose comprised 300 ug of mutant IDH1 20-mer peptide plus topical imiquimod. Measured with immunoSEQ multiplex PCR; TCRdb has only the in-frame clones, and not every one. The sample has some 26,000 clones; less than 85% are singletons. Antigens for these TCRs are unknown. The source was peripheral blood mononuclear cells (PBMCs), collected from a glioma patient whose treatment included an IDH1 peptide vaccine. The receptor set was obtained from a man aged 18 to 29 with glioma. Some clones in this sample may be carry-over from other donors' samples.

This clone is labeled medium-sized (0.01 to 0.1%). This chain uses TRBV4-1 with TRBJ1-2, with D uncertain. The V gene lost 0 bases and the J gene lost 8 bases, with 16 bases spanning the gap. The length of the CDR3 is 15 residues. Germline CDR1 and CDR2: MGHRA and YSYEKL. The CDR3 coding sequence is TGCGCCAGCAGCCAAGAGCGGTCCCTTTCGGAAGGCTACACCTTC. Protein product: CASSQERSLSEGYTF.

V gene TRBV7-2 combines with J gene TRBJ1-3, with TRBD1 as a possible D gene (5 bases). V lost 4 bases and J lost 11, with 21 bases in between. Germline lookup yields CDR1 SGHTA and CDR2 FQGNSA. The CDR3 sequence is 15 residues long. CDR3 protein: CASSYWGVLSGPIYF. CDR3 sequence (DNA): TGTGCCAGCAGCTATTGGGGGGTCCTCTCAGGCCCCATATATTTT.

The DNA for the CDR3 is TGTGCCAGCAGTCCCAGCGGGAGGGCCGCCTACGAGCAGTACTTC. Translation: CASSPSGRAAYEQYF. The chain uses TRBV28 and TRBJ2-7, with 10 bases matching TRBD2. The CDR3 contains 15 residues. Germline V gene data show CDR1 as MDHEN and CDR2 as SYDVKM. V lost 5 bases, J lost 2 bases, and 6 bases stayed unmatched.

V usage is TRBV4-3 and J usage is TRBJ2-7; the D gene is possibly TRBD1 (6 bases). Germline CDR1 reads LGHNA; CDR2 reads YSLEER. V was shortened by 4 bases and J by 4 bases, with 11 bases between the two germline ends. The CDR3 length is 13 residues. Here the CDR3 DNA reads TGCGCCAGCAGCCGGGACACCTTATACGAGCAGTACTTC. It yields the protein CASSRDTLYEQYF.

This clone was observed a handful of times. The chain recombines TRBV7-9 with TRBJ2-3; D ambiguous. Trimming removed 3 bases at V and 1 base at J, with 11 bases between. This CDR3 contains 15 residues. Germline V gene data show CDR1 as SEHNR and CDR2 as FQNEAQ (reference sequence). For the CDR3, the DNA is TGTGCCAGCAGCTTCGATTACACAGGCACAGATACGCAGTATTTT. This encodes CASSFDYTGTDTQYF.

This clone was counted a single time. The chain combines TRBV2 with TRBJ1-5; possible D gene TRBD1, 5 bases. Per the germline V gene, CDR1 is SNHLY and CDR2 is FYNNEI. V lost 9 bases and J 2 bases, leaving 8 bases between the germline ends. This CDR3 contains 12 residues. The CDR3 sequence is CASQGGNQPQHF. In nucleotides, the CDR3 is TGTGCCAGTCAGGGAGGCAATCAGCCCCAGCATTTT.

The chain links TRBV7-2 to TRBJ2-3, with TRBD1 matching 7 bases. The V and J ends lost 5 bases and 0 bases, in that order; junction bases with no gene match: 17. Germline assignment: CDR1 SGHTA and CDR2 FQGNSA. This CDR3 is built from 19 residues. CDR3 DNA: TGTGCCAGCAGCCTCGTAGGGGGCCAAGCAGGGCTTAGCACAGATACGCAGTATTTT. This gives the protein CASSLVGGQAGLSTDTQYF.

The genes are TRBV10-3 and TRBJ1-4; D remains ambiguous. The CDR3 extends over 12 amino acids. Germline V CDR1 and CDR2: ENHRY, SYGVKD. Deletions cut 1 base from V and 8 bases from J, with 5 bases between. The CDR3 DNA reads TGTGCCATCAGTGAGTTAGGAGAAAAACTGTTTTTT. Residues: CAISELGEKLFF.

This clone turned up a few times. The rearrangement joins TRBV5-5 to TRBJ1-5; a weak D match, TRBD1 (6 bases). Germline assignment: CDR1 SGHKS and CDR2 YYEKEE (reference sequence). V lost 4 bases to trimming and J lost 6 bases, with 17 bases between them. The CDR3 sequence is 15 residues long. This CDR3 is CASSRDGGPIQPQHF. The CDR3 nucleotides read TGTGCCAGCAGCCGAGATGGGGGGCCGATTCAGCCCCAGCATTTT. Combining the CDR3 with reference TRBV5-5 and TRBJ1-5 gives the whole variable domain DAGVTQSPTHLIKTRGQQVTLRCSPISGHKSVSWYQQVLGQGPQFIFQYYEKEERGRGNFPDRFSARQFPNYSSELNVNALLLGDSALYLCASSRDGGPIQPQHFGDGTRLSIL.

The chain combines TRBV4-3 with TRBJ1-1; the match to TRBD1 covers 9 bases. CDR3 length equals 14 residues. J gave up 5 bases and V 3 bases, and 4 bases lay outside the gene matches. Germline values: CDR1 LGHNA, CDR2 YSLEER. In DNA form, the CDR3 reads TGCGCCAGCAGCCAGGGGACAGGGCAGACTGAAGCTTTCTTT. It yields the protein CASSQGTGQTEAFF.

This clone was counted only a few times. The sample has other DNA sequences that encode this CDR3 too. This chain links TRBV9 with TRBJ1-1; tentative D call: TRBD1 (6 bases). The germline CDR1 and CDR2 sequences are SGDLS and YYNGEE. Trimming took 0 bases from V and 3 from J, leaving 6 bases between them. CDR3 length: 13 amino acids. The CDR3 spells CASSVGQDTEAFF. The CDR3 region has the DNA TGTGCCAGCAGCGTAGGACAGGACACTGAAGCTTTCTTT. Filled out from reference TRBV9 and TRBJ1-1, the complete variable domain reads DSGVTQTPKHLITATGQRVTLRCSPRSGDLSVYWYQQSLDQGLQFLIQYYNGEERAKGNILERFSAQQFPDLHSELNLSSLELGDSALYFCASSVGQDTEAFFGQGTRLTVV.

The chain recombines TRBV4-3 with TRBJ2-7; 9 nucleotides line up with TRBD1. Germline CDR1 and CDR2: LGHNA and YSLEER. This CDR3 is built from 16 residues. V was pared by 4 bases and J by 5 bases, with 12 bases of the junction left unmatched. The CDR3 region has the DNA TGCGCCAGCAGCCTAACCTGGACAGGGGTTGAGGACGAGCAGTACTTC. Its translation is CASSLTWTGVEDEQYF.

V and J are TRBV14 and TRBJ2-7; TRBD2 matches 9 bases. Germline assignment: CDR1 SGHDN and CDR2 FVKESK. CDR3 length: 15 residues. V was pared by 4 bases and J by 2 bases, with 6 bases of the junction left unmatched. The CDR3 reads CASSLISGSPYEQYF. The CDR3 DNA follows: TGTGCCAGCAGCCTCATTAGCGGGAGCCCCTACGAGCAGTACTTC.

By frequency in the sample, this clone is medium-sized. This CDR3 is CASSPGLAKNIQYF. The CDR3 DNA reads as TGTGCCAGCTCACCTGGACTTGCCAAAAACATTCAGTACTTC. The genes are TRBV18 and TRBJ2-4; tentative D call: TRBD2 (5 bases). Looked up from germline, CDR1 is KGHSH and CDR2 is LQKENI. V dropped 3 bases and J dropped 1 base, with 7 bases sitting between them. The CDR3 has 14 residues.

This clone showed up just a few times. The chain links TRBV4-2 to TRBJ1-2; 7 bases agree with TRBD1. Trimming at V came to 1 base and at J to 5 bases, leaving 4 bases not matched to a gene. The CDR3 sequence is 14 residues long. Germline V lookup: CDR1 LGHNA, CDR2 YNFKEQ. CDR3 in DNA: TGTGCCAGCAGCCAAGGAGGGGGCCCGTATGGCTACACCTTC. Its protein product is CASSQGGGPYGYTF.

This clone was picked up a small number of times. The chain links TRBV2 to TRBJ2-2, with 8 positions matching TRBD1. In germline, CDR1 is SNHLY, CDR2 FYNNEI. V shed 6 bases and J 1 base; nucleotides not matched to a gene: 4. This CDR3 is built from 15 residues. The chain's CDR3 is CASSFDRGNTGELFF. The CDR3, as DNA: TGTGCCAGCAGCTTCGACAGGGGGAACACCGGGGAGCTGTTTTTT.

The rearrangement uses TRBV5-1 and TRBJ1-2, with TRBD1 identical over 11 bases. After removal of 4 bases from V and 7 bases from J, the junction contained 9 bases not matched to a gene. CDR1 SGHRS and CDR2 YFSETQ come from the germline V gene. CDR3 length: 15 residues. CDR3 in amino acids: CASSAGTGGGFGYTF. The CDR3 DNA is TGCGCCAGCAGCGCCGGGACAGGGGGGGGTTTTGGCTACACCTTC.

Only one count was recorded for this clone. CDR3 sequence reads: CASSAQLRDRGYF. The CDR3 DNA is TGTGCCAGCAGTGCACAATTACGGGACAGGGGGTACTTC. This sequence joins TRBV2 and TRBJ2-5; 10 nucleotides align to TRBD1. The CDR3 consists of 13 residues. V dropped 4 bases and J dropped 13; count of bases not matched to a gene: 9. Germline V lookup: CDR1 SNHLY, CDR2 FYNNEI.

CDR3 DNA sequence: TGTGCCAGCAGTCAAGGACAGGGGGGCTCCTACGAGCAGTACTTC. Its protein product is CASSQGQGGSYEQYF. The chain is built from TRBV6-5 and TRBJ2-7, with 10 bases that match TRBD1. Germline CDR1 is MNHEY and CDR2 is SVGAGI. The CDR3 spans 15 residues. Losses at the gene ends were 5 bases for V and 0 bases for J; bases not matched to a gene: 4.

There are a few counts of this clone. The chain has TRBV5-4 and TRBJ2-7; 7 bases fit TRBD2. The CDR3 spans 15 residues. V lost 4 bases, J lost 0 bases, and 7 bases stayed unmatched. Germline V CDR1 and CDR2: SGHNT, YYREEE (reference sequence). CDR3 bases: TGTGCCAGCAGCCCGGTTAGCGGGCCCTCCTACGAGCAGTACTTC. Its translation: CASSPVSGPSYEQYF.

The chain couples TRBV10-3 to TRBJ1-2; D remains ambiguous. This CDR3 is built from 12 residues. Germline loops: CDR1 ENHRY, CDR2 SYGVKD. Trimming stripped 4 bases from V and 8 bases from J, with 11 bases between. CDR3 in amino acids: CAISAPLKGYTF. CDR3 nucleotide sequence: TGTGCCATCAGTGCCCCCTTAAAGGGCTACACCTTC.

The chain employs TRBV5-6 and TRBJ1-1; unclear D gene. This CDR3 contains 11 residues. The germline gives CDR1 SGHDT, CDR2 YYEEEE. Trimming cost V 2 bases and J 8 bases, with 7 bases left between them. The CDR3 DNA reads as TGTGCCAGCAGCTTTGAGGCCGAAGCTTTCTTT. Translation: CASSFEAEAFF.

The J gene is TRBJ1-5, the V gene TRBV27; weak D call: TRBD1 (6 bases). V lost 2 bases and J 1 base, leaving 9 bases between the germline ends. The CDR3 runs 15 residues. CDR1 and CDR2 from the germline V gene are MNHEY and SMNVEV (reference sequence). The CDR3 DNA follows: TGTGCCAGCAGTTTAGACAGGCGAAGCAATCAGCCCCAGCATTTT. Protein sequence: CASSLDRRSNQPQHF.